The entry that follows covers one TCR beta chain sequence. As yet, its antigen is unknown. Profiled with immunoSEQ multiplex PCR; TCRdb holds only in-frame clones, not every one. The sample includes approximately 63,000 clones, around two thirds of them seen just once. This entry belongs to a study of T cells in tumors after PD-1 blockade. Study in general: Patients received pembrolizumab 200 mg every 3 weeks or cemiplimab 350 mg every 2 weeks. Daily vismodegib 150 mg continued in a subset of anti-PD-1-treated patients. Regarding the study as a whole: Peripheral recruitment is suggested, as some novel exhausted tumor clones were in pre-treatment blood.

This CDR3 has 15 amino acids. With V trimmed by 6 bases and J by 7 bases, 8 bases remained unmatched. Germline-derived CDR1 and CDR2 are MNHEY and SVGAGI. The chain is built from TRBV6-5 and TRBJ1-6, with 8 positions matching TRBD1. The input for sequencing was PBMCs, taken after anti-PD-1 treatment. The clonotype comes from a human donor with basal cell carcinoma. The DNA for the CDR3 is TGTGCCAGCAGGACAGTGCAGGGGGCGAATTCACCCCTCCACTTT. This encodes CASRTVQGANSPLHF.